The 22 T cell receptor beta chains given below trace back to one sample, sequenced in a study of T cell repertoires in cytomegalovirus infection. Their recognized antigens are unknown. Via MiXCR, TCRdb re-called the reads, giving one row per CDR3 protein. The table has 570,000 or so distinct CDR3 sequences, 40% seen once. The specimen comprised cultured PBMCs, sampled from culture after CMV antigen stimulation. Every receptor here comes from a human donor in good health (CMV status not recorded). Some clones in this sample may be carry-over from other donors' samples.

The chain combines TRBV5-5 with TRBJ2-7; TRBD2 might be the D (6 bases). The germline V gene encodes CDR1 SGHKS and CDR2 YYEKEE (reference sequence). The CDR3 contains 14 residues. The V end was cut by 5 bases, the J end by 3 bases, with 15 bases between. CDR3 nucleotides: TGTGCCAGCAGGGCCCGGGGTAGCGGCTACGAGCAGTACTTC. It translates to CASRARGSGYEQYF.

This chain joins TRBV7-6 and TRBJ1-4; a weak D match, TRBD1 (5 bases). Per germline, CDR1 SGHVS and CDR2 FNYEAQ. The CDR3 has 14 residues. V gave up 2 bases and J gave up 8 bases, with 12 bases separating them. For the CDR3, the DNA is TGTGCCAGCAGCTTAACAGCGAGGGGCGAAAAACTGTTTTTT. It is translated as CASSLTARGEKLFF.

In the case of this clonotype: This may come from a read error, since a much larger clone is one base off. The J gene is TRBJ2-3, the V gene TRBV7-2; D is undetermined. V shed 3 bases and J shed 2 bases, with 3 bases lying between them. CDR1 and CDR2 from the germline V gene are SGHTA and FQGNSA. CDR3 length: 12 amino acids. The CDR3: CASSFITDTQYF. The CDR3 DNA follows: TGTGCCAGCAGCTTTATCACAGATACGCAGTATTTT.

J is TRBJ2-7 and V is TRBV7-8, with 10 nucleotides matching TRBD1. The CDR3 is 15 residues long. V shed 2 bases, J shed 6 bases, and the junction held 7 bases outside the gene matches. Germline CDR1 reads SGHVS; CDR2 reads FQNEAQ. In DNA, the CDR3 is TGTGCCAGCAGCTTATTGGGACAGGGGATTCTCGAGCAGTACTTC. Encoded protein: CASSLLGQGILEQYF. The full variable domain, rest sourced from reference TRBV7-8 and TRBJ2-7, is GAGVSQSPRYKVAKRGQDVALRCDPISGHVSLFWYQQALGQGPEFLTYFQNEAQLDKSGLPSDRFFAERPEGSVSTLKIQRTQQEDSAVYLCASSLLGQGILEQYFGPGTRLTVT.

This clonotype appeared a few times. The genes are TRBV4-1 and TRBJ2-5, with 8 bases fitting TRBD1. From germline, CDR1 is MGHRA and CDR2 YSYEKL. The CDR3 has 15 residues. Trimming removed 0 bases from V and 5 bases from J; junction bases left unmatched: 5. CDR3 in amino acids: CASSQDSGGWETQYF. CDR3 coding DNA: TGCGCCAGCAGCCAAGATTCAGGGGGCTGGGAGACCCAGTACTTC.

The chain employs TRBV15 and TRBJ1-4; perhaps TRBD1 as D (5 bases). This CDR3 is 15 amino acids long. Trimming removed 4 bases from V and 9 bases from J, with 18 bases in between. The germline CDR1 and CDR2 sequences are LNHNV and YYDKDF (reference sequence). CDR3 sequence (DNA): TGTGCCACCAGCACTTCGGCGGGGACGCTCCAAAAACTGTTTTTT. Its translation is CATSTSAGTLQKLFF.

This clonotype was seen more than once but under ten times. J is TRBJ2-5 and V is TRBV11-2; D uncertain. V was cut by 5 bases and J by 2 bases, with 12 bases left in between. CDR1 is SGHAT, CDR2 FQNNGV, per germline. CDR3 length: 14 residues. CDR3 sequence: CASSAAGRQETQYF. In DNA form, the CDR3 reads TGTGCCAGCAGCGCCGCCGGGCGGCAAGAGACCCAGTACTTC.

This clonotype has ten or more counts. The genes are TRBV7-2 and TRBJ2-7; 7 nucleotides match TRBD1. There are 15 residues in the CDR3. Germline V gene sequence: CDR1 SGHTA, CDR2 FQGNSA. J gave up 2 bases and V 1 base, and 5 bases lay outside the gene matches. The CDR3 sequence is CASSLVKGATYEQYF. The DNA of the CDR3 is TGTGCCAGCAGCTTAGTCAAGGGGGCGACCTACGAGCAGTACTTC.

This clonotype was seen a few times. The rearrangement links TRBV7-6 to TRBJ2-5; D perhaps matches TRBD2 (5 bases). This CDR3 has 19 residues. V was shortened by 2 bases and J by 5 bases, with 27 bases between the two germline ends. Germline CDR1 reads SGHVS; CDR2 reads FNYEAQ. The CDR3 DNA reads TGTGCCAGCAGCTTATGGGCCAAACCCCTAGCCTTAGATAGGGAGACCCAGTACTTC. It is translated as CASSLWAKPLALDRETQYF.

This chain connects TRBV15 to TRBJ2-5; 12 bases fit TRBD2. Unmatched junction bases numbered 5, after V lost 5 bases and J lost 4 bases. CDR1 and CDR2 from the germline V gene are LNHNV and YYDKDF (reference sequence). The CDR3 contains 15 residues. CDR3 region: CATSPPGLAGETQYF. The CDR3 nucleotides are TGTGCCACCAGCCCGCCGGGACTAGCGGGAGAGACCCAGTACTTC.

The chain couples TRBV7-2 to TRBJ1-2, with 9 bases fitting TRBD1. The length of the CDR3 is 14 residues. The germline gives CDR1 SGHTA, CDR2 FQGNSA. The V segment lost 6 bases and the J segment 4 bases; nucleotides outside the gene matches: 6. In DNA form, the CDR3 reads TGTGCCAGCAGTTCCCGGGACAGGGCCTATGGCTACACCTTC. The encoded protein is CASSSRDRAYGYTF.

The sample holds many counts of this clonotype. V is TRBV7-2 and J is TRBJ1-1, with D hard to call. Trimming stripped 3 bases from V and 0 bases from J, with 8 bases between. CDR1 is SGHTA and CDR2 is FQGNSA in the germline V gene. The CDR3 is 14 residues long. CDR3 sequence: CASSFGQLNTEAFF. The CDR3 coding sequence is TGTGCCAGCAGCTTTGGCCAGCTGAACACTGAAGCTTTCTTT.

The J gene is TRBJ1-5, the V gene TRBV28, with D perhaps matching TRBD1 (5 bases). Germline assignment: CDR1 MDHEN and CDR2 SYDVKM. With 4 bases removed from V and 4 bases from J, the gap between germline ends came to 14 bases. CDR3 length equals 15 residues. CDR3 in DNA: TGTGCCAGCAGTTCATCAGGGAGCGGGAATCAGCCCCAGCATTTT. The encoded protein is CASSSSGSGNQPQHF.

This clonotype was seen more than once but under ten times. The chain carries TRBV6-5 and TRBJ2-3, with D maybe TRBD2 (6 bases). V lost 6 bases and J 4 bases, leaving 17 bases between the germline ends. This CDR3 comprises 15 residues. Germline V gives CDR1 MNHEY, CDR2 SVGAGI. CDR3 DNA: TGTGCCAGCAGCTTATCTGGGTGGGAGGCAGATACGCAGTATTTT. Translated, it gives CASSLSGWEADTQYF.

The table lists this clonotype with a few counts. The V gene is TRBV20-1, the J gene TRBJ1-5; D may be TRBD1 (5 bases). The CDR3 covers 13 residues. V lost 5 bases to trimming and J lost 6 bases, with 14 bases between them. The V gene's germline CDR1 is DFQATT and CDR2 SNEGSKA (reference sequence). CDR3 protein: CSASGTGGQPQHF. CDR3 nucleotide sequence: TGCAGTGCTTCCGGGACCGGCGGTCAGCCCCAGCATTTT.

The genes are TRBV4-1 and TRBJ2-6, with D hard to call. The germline gives CDR1 MGHRA, CDR2 YSYEKL. Trimming removed 4 bases at V and 0 bases at J, with 13 bases between. CDR3 length: 17 amino acids. For the CDR3, the DNA is TGCGCCAGCAGCCCTCCGGGCATAAACTCTGGGGCCAACGTCCTGACTTTC. Amino acid sequence: CASSPPGINSGANVLTF.

This sequence joins TRBV27 and TRBJ1-2; tentative D call: TRBD1 (5 bases). This CDR3 is built from 14 residues. Per germline, CDR1 MNHEY and CDR2 SMNVEV (reference sequence). Trimming stripped 5 bases from V and 5 bases from J, with 15 bases between. The CDR3: CASSPLGDRYGYTF. CDR3 in DNA: TGTGCCAGCAGTCCCCTGGGGGACCGGTATGGCTACACCTTC.

The chain uses TRBV6-1 and TRBJ1-1; D not certain. The CDR3 loop spans 12 amino acids. CDR1 is MNHNS, CDR2 SASEGT, per germline. V lost 8 bases and J 4 bases, leaving 11 bases between the germline ends. CDR3 bases: TGTGCCAGCGGAAATTTCCTCACTGAAGCTTTCTTT. This gives the protein CASGNFLTEAFF.

The V call is TRBV7-2, the J call TRBJ1-2; D remains ambiguous. Per germline, CDR1 SGHTA and CDR2 FQGNSA. The CDR3 contains 13 residues. V was pared by 5 bases and J by 2 bases, with 9 bases between. The CDR3 here is CASSPPTNYGYTF. The DNA for the CDR3 is TGTGCCAGCAGCCCGCCGACGAACTATGGCTACACCTTC.

V is TRBV19 and J is TRBJ1-1; D remains ambiguous. Germline assignment: CDR1 LNHDA and CDR2 SQIVND (reference sequence). V lost 7 bases and J lost 8, with 14 bases in between. The CDR3 consists of 12 residues. For the CDR3, the DNA is TGTGCCAGTAAGGCTCGGTCCGGGGAAGCTTTCTTT. This translates into CASKARSGEAFF. Variable domain in full (rest from reference TRBV19 and TRBJ1-1): DGGITQSPKYLFRKEGQNVTLSCEQNLNHDAMYWYRQDPGQGLRLIYYSQIVNDFQKGDIAEGYSVSREKKESFPLTVTSAQKNPTAFYLCASKARSGEAFFGQGTRLTVV.

The chain carries TRBV11-2 and TRBJ2-4, with D uncertain. Germline CDR1 reads SGHAT; CDR2 reads FQNNGV. The V end lost 6 bases, the J end lost 15 bases, and 15 bases lay between the germline ends. The CDR3 covers 11 residues. CDR3 nucleotide sequence: TGTGCCAGCAGTGGGATGCTGATTTCGTACTTC. This translates into CASSGMLISYF.

The chain links TRBV7-8 to TRBJ2-1, with TRBD2 identical over 8 bases. The germline V gene has CDR1 SGHVS and CDR2 FQNEAQ. The CDR3 totals 14 residues. Trimming at V came to 4 bases and at J to 8 bases, leaving 7 bases not matched to a gene. CDR3 DNA: TGTGCCAGCAGCTCAGCGGGAGTTGGTTATGAGCAGTTCTTC. This sequence encodes CASSSAGVGYEQFF.